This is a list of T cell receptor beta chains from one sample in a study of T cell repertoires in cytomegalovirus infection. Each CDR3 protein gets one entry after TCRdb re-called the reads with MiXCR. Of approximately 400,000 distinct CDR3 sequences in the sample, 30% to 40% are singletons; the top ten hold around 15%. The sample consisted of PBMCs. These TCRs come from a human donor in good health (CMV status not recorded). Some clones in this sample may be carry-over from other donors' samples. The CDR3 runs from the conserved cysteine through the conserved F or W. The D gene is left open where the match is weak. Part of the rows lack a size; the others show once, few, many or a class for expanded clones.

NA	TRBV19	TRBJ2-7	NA	TGTGCCACCAGCCCGAGGGGGGACGAGCAGTACTTC	CATSPRGDEQYF
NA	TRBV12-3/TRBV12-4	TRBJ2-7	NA	TGTGCCAGCAGTTTAGGGTCTCCCTACGAGCAGTACTTC	CASSLGSPYEQYF
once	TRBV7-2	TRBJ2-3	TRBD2	TGTGCCAGCAGCCCCATAGCGGGGGGGAGGTTCACAGATACGCAGTATTTT	CASSPIAGGRFTDTQYF
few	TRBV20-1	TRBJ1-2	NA	TGCAGTGCGGGGGGACGGAGTAACTATGGCTACACCTTC	CSAGGRSNYGYTF
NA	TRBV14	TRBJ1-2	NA	TGTGCCAGCAGCCTCCAGGCGGGGGGCTACACCTTC	CASSLQAGGYTF
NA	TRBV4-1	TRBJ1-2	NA	TGCGCCAGCAGCCAAGTTAGGGGCTATGGCTACACCTTC	CASSQVRGYGYTF
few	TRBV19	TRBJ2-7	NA	TGTGCCAGTAGTATGAGTGGGAACCTCCCCTACGAGCAGTACTTC	CASSMSGNLPYEQYF
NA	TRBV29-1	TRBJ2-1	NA	TGCAGCGTTGAAGAAGGGCGGGGAGCTGTTTTGCAGTTCTTC	CSVEEGRGAVLQFF
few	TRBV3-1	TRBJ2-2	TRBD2	TGTGCCAGCAGCGTACTAGCGGGGTTGGACACCGGGGAGCTGTTTTTT	CASSVLAGLDTGELFF
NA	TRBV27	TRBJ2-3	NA	TGTGCCAGCAGCTTTTCGGGGGTCGGCACAGATACGCAGTATTTT	CASSFSGVGTDTQYF
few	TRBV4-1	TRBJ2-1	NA	TGCGCCAGCAGCCAAGGCCCTAGTTTCAATGAGCAGTTCTTC	CASSQGPSFNEQFF
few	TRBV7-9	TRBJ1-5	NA	TGTGCCAGCAGCTTAGCGGAACAGCCCCAGCATTTT	CASSLAEQPQHF
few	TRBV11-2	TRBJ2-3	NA	TGTGCCAGCAGCTTAGTTTGGGTTGGTTGGGGACGAACTTCAGCAGATACGCAGTATTTT	CASSLVWVGWGRTSADTQYF
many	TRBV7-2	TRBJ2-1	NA	TGTGCCAGCAGCTTAAATTGGGGCGCGGTCTACAATGAGCAGTTCTTC	CASSLNWGAVYNEQFF
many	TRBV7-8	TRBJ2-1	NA	TGTGCCAGCAGCTTAGGCAGGGGCGAGCAGTTCTTC	CASSLGRGEQFF
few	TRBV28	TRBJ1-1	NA	TGTGCCAGCAGTCAGAGTATGGACACTGAAGCTTTCTTT	CASSQSMDTEAFF
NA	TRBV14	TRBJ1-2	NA	TGTTCCAGCAGCCAAGATAGTTACGGGGGTTCTGGCTACACCTTC	CSSSQDSYGGSGYTF
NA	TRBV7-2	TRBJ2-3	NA	TGTGCCAGCAGCTTAGTCGGGGGTAGCAGAGATACGCAGTCTTTT	CASSLVGGSRDTQSF
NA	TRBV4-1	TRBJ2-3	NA	TGCGCCAGCAGCGTGCCACGGGTAGGGGTAAATGGGGCAGATACGCAGTATTTT	CASSVPRVGVNGADTQYF
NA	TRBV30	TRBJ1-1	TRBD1	TGTGCCTGGAGTCGGGACAGTGGTACGAACACTGAAGCTTTCTTT	CAWSRDSGTNTEAFF
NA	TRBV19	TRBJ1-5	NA	TGTGCCAGTAGTATAGGGGGCCTCGGCTGGGGCAATCAGCCCCAGCATTTT	CASSIGGLGWGNQPQHF
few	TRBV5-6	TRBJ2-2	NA	TGTGCCAGCAGCTTGGCCTCTGTGATCATAAACACCGGGGAGCTGTTTTTT	CASSLASVIINTGELFF
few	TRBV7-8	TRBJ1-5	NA	TGTGCCAGCAGCTTACGTGACAGCAATCAGCCCCAGCATTTT	CASSLRDSNQPQHF